A single sample is the source of the 31 T cell receptor beta chains below, sequenced in a study of blood T cell repertoires in COVID-19. Profiled with immunoSEQ multiplex PCR; TCRdb holds only in-frame clones, not every one. The sample lists approximately 150,000 clones, about 87% occurring once. Sequencing was performed on peripheral blood. These TCRs come from an older woman who had recovered from COVID-19.

The chain links TRBV7-3 to TRBJ2-3; the match to TRBD1 covers 7 bases. The CDR3 length is 13 residues. V dropped 4 bases and J dropped 4; count of bases not matched to a gene: 2. From germline, CDR1 is SGHTA and CDR2 FQGTGA. CDR3 sequence reads: CASSSGTADTQYF. The CDR3 nucleotides read TGTGCCAGCAGCTCCGGGACAGCAGATACGCAGTATTTT.

The gene calls are TRBV7-8 and TRBJ1-3, with 8 positions matching TRBD1. Germline assignment: CDR1 SGHVS and CDR2 FQNEAQ. The V and J ends lost 0 bases and 4 bases, in that order; junction bases with no gene match: 2. The CDR3 extends over 15 amino acids. CDR3 region: CASSLAGDRGNTIYF. The CDR3 DNA sequence: TGTGCCAGCAGCTTAGCGGGGGACAGGGGAAACACCATATATTTT.

The V call is TRBV28, the J call TRBJ1-5; D is undetermined. Germline CDR1 MDHEN, CDR2 SYDVKM. V was clipped by 6 bases and J by 0 bases, with 12 bases between them. The CDR3 covers 15 residues. CDR3 residues: CASRSTDSSNQPQHF. For the CDR3, the DNA is TGTGCCAGCAGATCAACAGATTCTAGCAATCAGCCCCAGCATTTT.

In this sample, this clone turned up once. The chain carries TRBV7-9 and TRBJ1-2; D is ambiguous. V was cut by 3 bases and J by 2 bases, with 7 bases left in between. The CDR3 loop spans 13 amino acids. Germline V gene sequence: CDR1 SEHNR, CDR2 FQNEAQ (reference sequence). CDR3 loop: CASSFPQNYGYTF. In DNA form, the CDR3 reads TGTGCCAGCAGCTTCCCTCAGAACTATGGCTACACCTTC.

This clone was seen a handful of times. This rearrangement joins TRBV10-1 to TRBJ2-3; 7 bases are a match to TRBD1. The CDR3 sequence is 12 residues long. Trimming removed 2 bases from V and 9 bases from J; junction bases left unmatched: 2. Per the germline V gene, CDR1 is WNHNN and CDR2 is SYGVQD (reference sequence). The CDR3 sequence: CASSEPGQTQYF. As DNA, the CDR3 is TGCGCCAGCAGTGAGCCGGGACAGACGCAGTATTTT.

V usage is TRBV4-1 and J usage is TRBJ1-6, with TRBD1 as a possible D gene (5 bases). The CDR3 is 15 amino acids. V dropped 2 bases and J dropped 7 bases, with 12 bases sitting between them. Germline-derived CDR1 and CDR2 are MGHRA and YSYEKL. The CDR3 region has the DNA TGCGCCAGCAGCCAAAATTCACAGGCAAATTCACCCCTCCACTTT. It encodes CASSQNSQANSPLHF.

There are a few counts of this clone. The rearrangement joins TRBV5-4 to TRBJ2-7; 9 bases fit TRBD1. The CDR3 loop spans 14 amino acids. V was clipped by 3 bases and J by 4 bases; unmatched bases: 5. Germline-derived CDR1 and CDR2 are SGHNT and YYREEE (reference sequence). Here the CDR3 DNA reads TGTGCCAGCAGCTCCGGGACAGGGTCATACGAGCAGTACTTC. This codes for CASSSGTGSYEQYF.

This clone was counted only a few times. CDR3 in amino acids: CASRGVVGGFNSPLHF. The DNA of the CDR3 is TGTGCCAGCAGGGGAGTGGTGGGGGGATTTAATTCACCCCTCCACTTT. The chain carries TRBV13 and TRBJ1-6, with TRBD1 as a possible D gene (5 bases). The CDR3 contains 16 residues. Germline CDR1 reads PRHDT; CDR2 reads FYEKMQ (reference sequence). The V end lost 6 bases, the J end lost 6 bases, and 18 bases lay between the germline ends.

In its sample, this clone was seen once. The chain recombines TRBV24-1 with TRBJ2-5, with TRBD1 identical over 7 bases. With 6 bases clipped from V and 3 bases from J, the junction kept 6 bases outside the gene matches. Germline V gene sequence: CDR1 KGHDR, CDR2 SFDVKD. The CDR3 runs 14 residues. CDR3 sequence: CATSMTGNKETQYF. The DNA of the CDR3 is TGTGCCACCAGTATGACAGGGAATAAAGAGACCCAGTACTTC.

This clone is a singleton in its sample. The V gene is TRBV11-3, the J gene TRBJ2-1, with 8 bases aligning to TRBD2. V was clipped by 0 bases and J by 4 bases; unmatched bases: 5. CDR1 SGHNT and CDR2 YENEEA come from the germline V gene. This CDR3 contains 16 residues. The CDR3 loop is CASSLDPLAEYNEQFF. The CDR3 DNA follows: TGTGCCAGCAGCTTAGATCCACTAGCGGAATACAATGAGCAGTTCTTC.

The V and J genes are TRBV19 and TRBJ1-4, with 9 positions matching TRBD1. With 5 bases clipped from V and 8 bases from J, the junction kept 6 bases outside the gene matches. Germline V lookup: CDR1 LNHDA, CDR2 SQIVND (reference sequence). There are 14 residues in the CDR3. Here the CDR3 reads CASSRRQGEEKLFF. Here the CDR3 DNA reads TGTGCCAGTAGTCGCCGACAGGGGGAGGAAAAACTGTTTTTT.

The V call is TRBV5-1, the J call TRBJ2-7; no definite D call. Germline V CDR1 and CDR2: SGHRS, YFSETQ. V shed 4 bases and J shed 5 bases, with 10 bases lying between them. CDR3 length equals 12 residues. CDR3 region: CASSDLRDEQYF. Written as DNA, the CDR3 is TGCGCCAGCAGCGATCTACGTGACGAGCAGTACTTC.

This sequence joins TRBV7-9 and TRBJ1-2; no clear D. Trimming cost V 5 bases and J 1 base, with 5 bases left between them. CDR1 and CDR2 (germline): SEHNR, FQNEAQ (reference sequence). The CDR3 totals 12 residues. CDR3 coding DNA: TGTGCCAGCAGCGTGCGTAACTATGGCTACACCTTC. This gives the protein CASSVRNYGYTF. The full variable domain, completed using reference TRBV7-9 and TRBJ1-2, is DTGVSQNPRHKITKRGQNVTFRCDPISEHNRLYWYRQTLGQGPEFLTYFQNEAQLEKSRLLSDRFSAERPKGSFSTLEIQRTEQGDSAMYLCASSVRNYGYTFGSGTRLTVV.

This clone was seen only once. This rearrangement joins TRBV5-1 to TRBJ2-7; 8 bases match TRBD1. The CDR3 runs 12 residues. Germline V gives CDR1 SGHRS, CDR2 YFSETQ. The J segment lost 6 bases and the V segment lost 2 bases, leaving 1 base of the junction unmatched. CDR3 sequence: CASSLDRGEQYF. CDR3 DNA: TGCGCCAGCAGCTTAGACAGGGGCGAGCAGTACTTC.

A single count supports this clone. The chain joins TRBV5-1 to TRBJ1-1, with TRBD1 matching over 12 bases. The germline V gene encodes CDR1 SGHRS and CDR2 YFSETQ. V was pared by 4 bases and J by 8 bases, with 6 bases of the junction left unmatched. This CDR3 contains 14 residues. This CDR3 is CASSPGTGGEEAFF. The CDR3 DNA reads as TGCGCCAGCAGCCCCGGGACAGGGGGCGAAGAAGCTTTCTTT.

This clone was seen only once. The rearrangement uses TRBV6-5 and TRBJ1-4, with D possibly matching TRBD1 (6 bases). The CDR3 is made up of 15 amino acids. The V end was cut by 6 bases, the J end by 8 bases, with 19 bases between. Germline CDR1 reads MNHEY; CDR2 reads SVGAGI. The CDR3: CASRATGWYDEKLFF. In nucleotides, the CDR3 is TGTGCCAGCAGGGCTACAGGGTGGTATGACGAAAAACTGTTTTTT.

The rearrangement uses TRBV7-9 and TRBJ1-1, with 8 bases identical to TRBD1. Looked up from germline, CDR1 is SEHNR and CDR2 is FQNEAQ (reference sequence). After removal of 2 bases from V and 10 bases from J, the junction contained 12 bases not matched to a gene. The CDR3 has 15 residues. The CDR3 DNA reads as TGTGCCAGCAGCTTAAACGACAGGGGAGGTGTAGGAGCTTTCTTT. This translates into CASSLNDRGGVGAFF.

This clone was recorded only once. J is TRBJ1-1 and V is TRBV5-1; a weak D match, TRBD1 (5 bases). CDR3 size: 16 residues. Germline V CDR1 and CDR2: SGHRS, YFSETQ. Trimming stripped 4 bases from V and 10 bases from J, with 26 bases between. CDR3 coding DNA: TGCGCCAGCAGCCCGGCGACCGGGACGGGGGGAGAGGGAGCTTTCTTT. Protein product: CASSPATGTGGEGAFF.

This chain joins TRBV6-6 and TRBJ2-3; TRBD2 aligns across 13 bases. CDR3 length equals 15 residues. Germline V CDR1 and CDR2: MNHNY, SVGAGI (reference sequence). The V gene end was trimmed by 5 bases and the J gene end by 3 bases; junction bases not matched to a gene: 2. In DNA form, the CDR3 reads TGTGCCAGCAGTAAGACTAGCGGGGGGACAGATACGCAGTATTTT. Its protein is CASSKTSGGTDTQYF.

This chain connects TRBV7-8 to TRBJ2-5; TRBD1 aligns across 7 bases. Germline loops: CDR1 SGHVS, CDR2 FQNEAQ. CDR3 length equals 16 residues. The J segment lost 6 bases and the V segment lost 4 bases, leaving 14 bases of the junction unmatched. The CDR3 is CASSSKGASVIKTQYF. The DNA for the CDR3 is TGTGCCAGCAGCTCGAAGGGGGCTAGTGTCATTAAGACCCAGTACTTC.

CDR3: CASSYRAGANQPQHF. The CDR3 DNA sequence: TGTGCCAGCAGTTACCGGGCAGGGGCAAATCAGCCCCAGCATTTT. The chain carries TRBV6-2 or TRBV6-3 and TRBJ1-5; TRBD1 is a possible D gene (6 bases). The CDR3 runs to 15 residues. V lost 2 bases, J lost 4 bases, and 12 bases lay in between. CDR1 MNHEY and CDR2 SVGEGT come from the germline V gene.

This clone was observed a handful of times. CDR3 in amino acids: CAGRRGLSDTQYF. Written as DNA, the CDR3 is TGTGCCGGCCGGCGGGGACTTTCAGATACGCAGTATTTT. The chain couples TRBV2 to TRBJ2-3; the D gene is possibly TRBD2 (6 bases). CDR3 length: 13 residues. CDR1 and CDR2 from the germline V gene are SNHLY and FYNNEI. Trimming removed 11 bases from V and 4 bases from J, with 16 bases in between. The full variable domain, its missing parts supplied by reference TRBV2 and TRBJ2-3, is EPEVTQTPSHQVTQMGQEVILRCVPISNHLYFYWYRQILGQKVEFLVSFYNNEISEKSEIFDDQFSVERPDGSNFTLKIRSTKLEDSAMYFCAGRRGLSDTQYFGPGTRLTVL.

The V call is TRBV2, the J call TRBJ2-1, with a tentative D call TRBD1 (5 bases). This CDR3 is 12 amino acids long. The ends were cut back, 3 bases at V and 8 bases at J, with 8 bases in the middle. Germline loops: CDR1 SNHLY, CDR2 FYNNEI. The CDR3, as DNA: TGTGCCAGCAGTGAGCAGGGTCATGAGCAGTTCTTC. Protein product: CASSEQGHEQFF. Filled out from reference TRBV2 and TRBJ2-1, the complete variable domain reads EPEVTQTPSHQVTQMGQEVILRCVPISNHLYFYWYRQILGQKVEFLVSFYNNEISEKSEIFDDQFSVERPDGSNFTLKIRSTKLEDSAMYFCASSEQGHEQFFGPGTRLTVL.

The rearrangement links TRBV5-4 to TRBJ2-3; 11 bases match TRBD2. V shed 4 bases and J 4 bases; nucleotides not matched to a gene: 11. The germline V gene encodes CDR1 SGHNT and CDR2 YYREEE (reference sequence). This CDR3 is 17 amino acids long. In DNA form, the CDR3 reads TGTGCCAGCAGCGGTCCTAGCGGGGGGTGGGGATCAGATACGCAGTATTTT. It encodes CASSGPSGGWGSDTQYF.

V usage is TRBV4-1 and J usage is TRBJ1-5, with D perhaps matching TRBD1 (6 bases). The CDR3 loop spans 14 amino acids. Germline lookup yields CDR1 MGHRA and CDR2 YSYEKL. Trimming took 4 bases from V and 1 from J, leaving 8 bases between them. CDR3 region: CASSRQGSNQPQHF. CDR3 DNA: TGCGCCAGCAGCCGCCAGGGGAGCAATCAGCCCCAGCATTTT.

The chain employs TRBV3-1 (or the pseudogene TRBV3-2) and TRBJ2-1, with D possibly matching TRBD2 (6 bases). The V gene's germline CDR1 is LGHDT and CDR2 YNNKEL (reference sequence). CDR3 length equals 16 residues. V lost 1 base and J 3 bases, leaving 13 bases between the germline ends. The CDR3, as DNA: TGTGCCAGCAGCCAAGCCATAGGCGGGGTCTACAATGAGCAGTTCTTC. Its protein is CASSQAIGGVYNEQFF.

The chain uses TRBV6-1 and TRBJ1-4; D is unresolved. Germline-derived CDR1 and CDR2 are MNHNS and SASEGT. V was clipped by 2 bases and J by 8 bases, with 15 bases between them. The CDR3 totals 15 residues. CDR3 DNA sequence: TGTGCCAGCAGTGAACCCCAGGCCTTTAGGGAAAAACTGTTTTTT. Encoded protein: CASSEPQAFREKLFF.

The CDR3 DNA reads TGTGCCAGCAGCTTGGAGGTTGGGCTAAGGAGGTCGAGCAATGAGCAGTTCTTC. Its translation is CASSLEVGLRRSSNEQFF. The V and J genes are TRBV5-5 and TRBJ2-1; D perhaps matches TRBD2 (5 bases). V was clipped by 0 bases and J by 6 bases, with 22 bases between them. Germline CDR1 and CDR2: SGHKS and YYEKEE (reference sequence). CDR3 length equals 18 residues. Drawing the rest from reference TRBV5-5 and TRBJ2-1, the complete variable domain is DAGVTQSPTHLIKTRGQQVTLRCSPISGHKSVSWYQQVLGQGPQFIFQYYEKEERGRGNFPDRFSARQFPNYSSELNVNALLLGDSALYLCASSLEVGLRRSSNEQFFGPGTRLTVL.

The V call is TRBV19, the J call TRBJ1-1; TRBD1 matches 7 bases. V lost 3 bases and J lost 6; bases outside the gene matches: 4. The CDR3 is 13 amino acids. Germline assignment: CDR1 LNHDA and CDR2 SQIVND (reference sequence). In DNA form, the CDR3 reads TGTGCCAGTAGTATCGGGCAGGGGGCTGAAGCTTTCTTT. This codes for CASSIGQGAEAFF.

This clone has just one count. This CDR3 is CASRTEYEQYF. As DNA, the CDR3 is TGTGCCAGCAGGACTGAGTACGAGCAGTACTTC. The chain recombines TRBV2 with TRBJ2-7; D gene uncertain. Germline assignment: CDR1 SNHLY and CDR2 FYNNEI. This CDR3 contains 11 residues. Between the trimmed V and J ends, which lost 6 bases and 4 bases, there was a span of 7 bases.

The chain employs TRBV7-9 and TRBJ1-6; D gene uncertain. Germline CDR1 is SEHNR and CDR2 is FQNEAQ (reference sequence). Trimming cost V 1 base and J 0 bases, with 7 bases left between them. This CDR3 has 16 amino acids. The CDR3 nucleotides read TGTGCCAGCAGCTTAGGGTCGAGCTCCTATAATTCACCCCTCCACTTT. Protein product: CASSLGSSSYNSPLHF.